These 18 T cell receptor beta chains originate from one sample sequenced in a study of blood T cell repertoires in COVID-19. Assay: immunoSEQ multiplex PCR; the TCRdb copy retains only in-frame clones and omits some. The profile shows under 250,000 clones, about four fifths of them singletons. The specimen sequenced was peripheral blood. The source of these receptors is a woman aged 18-29 years with acute or convalescent COVID-19.

In nucleotides, the CDR3 is TGTGCCAGCAGCTTAGGGCAGGGTAATCAGCCCCAGCATTTT. This codes for CASSLGQGNQPQHF. V is TRBV7-8 and J is TRBJ1-5; D might be TRBD1 (5 bases). V was clipped by 1 base and J by 4 bases, with 8 bases between them. In germline, CDR1 is SGHVS, CDR2 FQNEAQ. The CDR3 runs 14 residues. The complete variable domain, with remaining parts taken from reference TRBV7-8 and TRBJ1-5, reads GAGVSQSPRYKVAKRGQDVALRCDPISGHVSLFWYQQALGQGPEFLTYFQNEAQLDKSGLPSDRFFAERPEGSVSTLKIQRTQQEDSAVYLCASSLGQGNQPQHFGDGTRLSIL.

The chain couples TRBV19 to TRBJ1-3; 9 bases line up with TRBD1. The CDR3 extends over 16 amino acids. Germline CDR1 reads LNHDA; CDR2 reads SQIVND (reference sequence). Germline trimming cut 5 bases from V and 16 bases from J; bases unmatched to any gene: 21. The CDR3 loop reads CASSSTTGTGTPPVYF. In DNA, the CDR3 is TGTGCCAGTAGTTCTACAACCGGGACAGGGACCCCACCAGTCTATTTT.

In nucleotides, the CDR3 is TGTGCCAGCAGCTTAAGACAGGGAATGAACACTGAAGCTTTCTTT. It specifies CASSLRQGMNTEAFF. The chain is built from TRBV7-6 and TRBJ1-1, with 7 nucleotides matching TRBD1. This CDR3 comprises 15 residues. Germline V lookup: CDR1 SGHVS, CDR2 FNYEAQ. The V gene end was trimmed by 2 bases and the J gene end by 0 bases; junction bases not matched to a gene: 3.

The rearrangement links TRBV28 to TRBJ2-1, with 10 nucleotides matching TRBD2. CDR3 length: 15 residues. Germline V gene lookup returns CDR1 MDHEN and CDR2 SYDVKM. After removal of 6 bases from V and 5 bases from J, the junction contained 7 bases not matched to a gene. CDR3 residues: CASSQFSGRDNEQFF. CDR3 coding DNA: TGTGCCAGCAGCCAATTCAGCGGGAGGGACAATGAGCAGTTCTTC.

This chain joins TRBV7-6 and TRBJ1-1; perhaps TRBD1 as D (5 bases). The CDR3 is 15 residues long. Germline-derived CDR1 and CDR2 are SGHVS and FNYEAQ. V lost 3 bases to trimming and J lost 1 base, with 12 bases between them. CDR3 loop: CASSFVGLTNTEAFF. The CDR3 DNA reads TGTGCCAGCAGCTTTGTGGGACTTACGAACACTGAAGCTTTCTTT.

The table lists this clone with a few counts. The CDR3 sequence: CASSPWGASGSYNEQFF. As DNA, the CDR3 is TGTGCCAGCAGCCCATGGGGGGCTAGCGGCTCCTACAATGAGCAGTTCTTC. The chain recombines TRBV7-3 with TRBJ2-1; D may be TRBD2 (7 bases). The CDR3 length is 17 residues. Trimming removed 5 bases from V and 0 bases from J, with 17 bases in between. Germline-derived CDR1 and CDR2 are SGHTA and FQGTGA.

The chain joins TRBV19 to TRBJ2-2; D is possibly TRBD1 (6 bases). The CDR3 has 15 amino acids. CDR1 and CDR2 from the germline V gene are LNHDA and SQIVND (reference sequence). The germline V and J ends were trimmed by 5 bases and 3 bases, with 13 bases remaining between them. DNA for the CDR3: TGTGCCAGTAGTTCTGAGGACAGTTACACCGGGGAGCTGTTTTTT. Translation gives CASSSEDSYTGELFF.

V usage is TRBV7-2 and J usage is TRBJ2-1; 8 bases match TRBD2. The CDR3 has 15 residues. Germline V CDR1 and CDR2: SGHTA, FQGNSA. After removal of 3 bases from V and 2 bases from J, the junction contained 3 bases not matched to a gene. CDR3: CASSFSGGPYNEQFF. The CDR3 bases are TGTGCCAGCAGCTTTTCGGGAGGGCCCTACAATGAGCAGTTCTTC.

V is TRBV6-6 and J is TRBJ1-5; possible D gene TRBD1, 5 bases. CDR1 and CDR2 from the germline V gene are MNHNY and SVGAGI (reference sequence). V was trimmed by 8 bases and J by 2 bases, leaving 10 bases between them. The CDR3 covers 13 residues. The CDR3 protein is CASFWGGNQPQHF. DNA of the CDR3: TGTGCCAGCTTTTGGGGGGGCAATCAGCCCCAGCATTTT.

This clone was recorded once. The chain links TRBV7-2 to TRBJ1-3; 10 bases agree with TRBD1. V shed 4 bases, J shed 3 bases, and the junction held 9 bases outside the gene matches. The V gene's germline CDR1 is SGHTA and CDR2 FQGNSA. This CDR3 spans 17 amino acids. CDR3 bases: TGTGCCAGCAGCTCCCAAGTGGGGACAGGGGTTGGAAACACCATATATTTT. This encodes CASSSQVGTGVGNTIYF.

The J gene is TRBJ1-6, the V gene TRBV5-1, with D possibly matching TRBD1 (6 bases). Germline CDR1 is SGHRS and CDR2 is YFSETQ. The CDR3 is made up of 15 amino acids. V dropped 4 bases and J dropped 7 bases, with 15 bases sitting between them. In nucleotides, the CDR3 is TGCGCCAGCAGCGTACAGGGCCTTCAGAATTCACCCCTCCACTTT. Its protein is CASSVQGLQNSPLHF. The whole variable domain, remainder taken from reference TRBV5-1 and TRBJ1-6, is KAGVTQTPRYLIKTRGQQVTLSCSPISGHRSVSWYQQTPGQGLQFLFEYFSETQRNKGNFPGRFSGRQFSNSRSEMNVSTLELGDSALYLCASSVQGLQNSPLHFGNGTRLTVT.

V and J are TRBV14 and TRBJ1-2; weak D call: TRBD1 (5 bases). This CDR3 is built from 17 residues. The V end was cut by 1 base, the J end by 4 bases, with 19 bases between. Germline CDR1 reads SGHDN; CDR2 reads FVKESK. The CDR3, as DNA: TGTGCCAGCAGCCAAGGGACGACGGAGGGGATACTCTATGGCTACACCTTC. Its protein is CASSQGTTEGILYGYTF.

The V call is TRBV2, the J call TRBJ2-5; D possibly corresponds to TRBD1 (5 bases). The germline V gene encodes CDR1 SNHLY and CDR2 FYNNEI. CDR3 length: 15 residues. The V end lost 4 bases, the J end lost 1 base, and 13 bases lay between the germline ends. CDR3 coding DNA: TGTGCCAGCAGTGGCCCTTTAAGGGGCCAAGAGACCCAGTACTTC. This codes for CASSGPLRGQETQYF. The variable domain in full, completed from reference TRBV2 and TRBJ2-5, reads EPEVTQTPSHQVTQMGQEVILRCVPISNHLYFYWYRQILGQKVEFLVSFYNNEISEKSEIFDDQFSVERPDGSNFTLKIRSTKLEDSAMYFCASSGPLRGQETQYFGPGTRLLVL.

The chain has TRBV19 and TRBJ2-7; 13 bases match TRBD2. Germline V gene lookup returns CDR1 LNHDA and CDR2 SQIVND (reference sequence). The CDR3 covers 13 residues. V lost 4 bases and J lost 6; bases outside the gene matches: 0. The CDR3 DNA reads TGTGCCAGTAGTAGGACTAGCGGGAGCGAGCAGTACTTC. Translated: CASSRTSGSEQYF.

The rearrangement uses TRBV6-1 and TRBJ2-1, with 8 bases aligning to TRBD1. The CDR3 runs 16 residues. Germline CDR1 and CDR2: MNHNS and SASEGT. Unmatched junction bases numbered 4, after V lost 3 bases and J lost 0 bases. The CDR3 is CASSDLDRGSYNEQFF. The CDR3 DNA reads as TGTGCCAGCAGTGACCTCGACAGGGGCTCCTACAATGAGCAGTTCTTC.

The rearrangement links TRBV29-1 to TRBJ2-5, with 9 bases fitting TRBD2. Germline CDR1 reads SQVTM; CDR2 reads ANQGSEA. The CDR3 is made up of 15 amino acids. Trimming removed 0 bases from V and 5 bases from J; junction bases left unmatched: 7. CDR3 region: CSVEDLGLAMETQYF. For the CDR3, the DNA is TGCAGCGTTGAAGATCTGGGACTAGCAATGGAGACCCAGTACTTC.

The rearrangement links TRBV6-5 to TRBJ1-2; the match to TRBD1 covers 8 bases. The germline gives CDR1 MNHEY, CDR2 SVGAGI. V gave up 7 bases and J gave up 6 bases; unmatched junction bases: 10. This CDR3 has 14 residues. This CDR3 reads CASISGQAVDGYTF. For the CDR3, the DNA is TGTGCCAGCATCTCGGGACAGGCCGTCGATGGCTACACCTTC.

This chain links TRBV4-3 with TRBJ1-2; TRBD1 aligns across 10 bases. V lost 1 base and J lost 7; bases outside the gene matches: 9. This CDR3 comprises 16 residues. Germline CDR1 LGHNA, CDR2 YSLEER. The CDR3 DNA follows: TGCGCCAGCAGCCAAGCGGCGGGGGACAGGGGCGGTGGCTACACCTTC. It specifies CASSQAAGDRGGGYTF.